This T cell receptor (beta chain) was recovered during a study of blood T cell repertoires in COVID-19. Background on the study: Both acute and convalescent COVID-19 samples were obtained from the United States, Italy and Spain. T cells, B-cell-depleted T cells, or PBMCs supplied cDNA or gDNA.

V dropped 4 bases and J dropped 2; count of bases not matched to a gene: 3. The germline CDR1 and CDR2 sequences are MNHEY and SMNVEV (reference sequence). CDR3 size: 14 residues. Original data processing: Reference gene primer amplification gave estimated nucleated cell counts. The assay was immunoSEQ multiplex PCR, and TCRdb's table has in-frame clones only and misses some. The V and J calls and the clone size are those of that table, but D and trimming were determined from the DNA. The sample comprises about 250,000 clones, 88% of which are singletons, and around 1.5% rests with the top ten. This rearrangement joins TRBV27 to TRBJ2-5, with TRBD1 matching over 8 bases. The source material was peripheral blood. This clonotype was sampled from a man aged 80 or over with acute or convalescent COVID-19. CDR3 sequence reads: CASSSRDRQETQYF. CDR3 DNA: TGTGCCAGCAGTTCCCGGGACAGGCAAGAGACCCAGTACTTC.